This T cell receptor beta chain was obtained from a study of technical replicates of blood from a few donors. The CDR3 loop spans 16 amino acids. V dropped 4 bases and J dropped 0 bases, with 16 bases sitting between them. CDR1 is PRHDT and CDR2 is FYEKMQ in the germline V gene (reference sequence). Sequenced by immunoSEQ multiplex PCR; TCRdb stores in-frame clones only, minus some. This table holds tens of thousands of clones, about 94% found once. The sequence was collected from a human donor in good health. This rearrangement joins TRBV13 to TRBJ2-7, with D perhaps TRBD2 (5 bases). The sample consisted of T cells isolated from PBMCs. CDR3 loop: CASSSTSRVNSYEQYF. The DNA for the CDR3 is TGTGCCAGCAGCTCTACTTCGCGGGTGAACTCCTACGAGCAGTACTTC.